This T cell receptor (beta chain) was observed in a study of Graves' ophthalmopathy and Graves' hyperthyroidism. This CDR3 has 14 residues. V lost 10 bases, J lost 3 bases, and 18 bases lay in between. Germline lookup yields CDR1 ENHRY and CDR2 SYGVKD. Amplified TCR beta CDR3 regions were obtained using RNA transcripts as template. Amplification began with first-round RT-PCR using HTBI primers, then second-round multiplex PCR was performed. MiXCR, applied by TCRdb to the multiplex PCR reads, yields one record per CDR3 protein. This table has 1 million to 1.3 million distinct CDR3 sequences, roughly two fifths appearing once. Newly diagnosed hyperthyroidism donors, aged 18 to 65, duration under 2 months.

The receptor was isolated from an adult man with Graves' hyperthyroidism. What was sequenced was peripheral blood or thyroid tissue (not recorded which). This chain joins TRBV10-3 and TRBJ1-1; D unresolved. CDR3 DNA: TGTGCCAGCAAGAGACACGAGGAGGACACTGAAGCTTTCTTT. Its protein is CASKRHEEDTEAFF.